Sequencing of this T cell receptor beta chain was carried out in a study of Ad26.COV2.S vaccination and SARS-CoV-2 variants. Study at large: Intramuscularly, Ad26.COV2.S was given either once or twice, 56 days apart.

The assay was immunoSEQ multiplex PCR, and TCRdb's table has in-frame clones only and misses some. The data hold about 350,000 clones, with around 88% observed a single time. This CDR3 has 15 residues. Germline values: CDR1 LGHDT, CDR2 YNNKEL (reference sequence). V lost 8 bases to trimming and J lost 1 base, with 16 bases between them. Study results and limitations: Placebo recipients and vaccine recipients were similar in non-spike TCR breadth. Following vaccination, spike-specific CD8+ and CD4+ T cell responses reportedly exhibited substantial breadth.

Regarding this clone: The antigen is unknown.

Treatment denoted: around 19 received Ad26.COV2.S at low or high dose, single or two shots; roughly 5 received placebo; per-sample allocation not given. After the first vaccine or placebo injection, samples were drawn on day 63. An Ad26 vector expressing Wuhan-strain SARS-CoV-2 spike served as the vaccine. Sequences were derived from peripheral blood, sampled in a trial of Ad26.COV2.S vaccine versus placebo. The receptor comes from a person aged 18-60 years who received the Ad26.COV2.S COVID-19 vaccine or a placebo. The rearrangement links TRBV3-1 (or the pseudogene TRBV3-2) to TRBJ2-3, with D tentatively TRBD1 (7 bases). In DNA form, the CDR3 reads TGTGCCAGCGTGGCAGGGGGGACTCGCACAGATACGCAGTATTTT. Its protein is CASVAGGTRTDTQYF.